This paragraph covers one T cell receptor (beta chain) sequence. What antigen it recognizes has not been identified. Base qualities were left out, and no much larger clone turns up one base away. Its CDR3 holds 17 amino acids, cysteine through phenylalanine. The sequence is cut down to CDR3 DNA, 51 bases in frame from base 1. From the germline V gene (reference sequence), CDR1 is LNHDA and CDR2 is SQIVND. V is trimmed back by 1 base and J by 0 bases, and the junction contains 7 bases that no gene match accounts for. This sample was included in a study of cytomegalovirus exposure and HLA in healthy donors (dated by TCRdb to about 2017). In terms of the full investigation: An earlier analysis of several hundred of the donors reported over 250 Gb of sequence data and roughly 120 million unique TCR beta sequences obtained from around 170 million T cells. About 280 gigabases of sequencing data and around 85 million unique TCR sequences made up an early release that covered 500 to 650 HLA-typed donors. Among the roughly 370 genotyped donors, around 81% belonged to the genetic ancestry cluster associated with self-reported Caucasian donors. The study was designed to test whether signatures of past pathogen exposure could be identified by cataloging public T cell receptors. Using immunosequencing, the study profiled T cell repertoires from fewer than 850 subjects and related those repertoires to cytomegalovirus serostatus. Besides the first cohort of 500 to 700 subjects, a separate validation cohort made up of 95 to 150 different subjects was used. High-throughput TCR immunosequencing, statistical association of individual TCRs with disease status, and machine learning were combined to predict cytomegalovirus infection status. A later analysis re-examined previously published TCR beta repertoires from around 670 donors and added high-resolution HLA genotyping to investigate patterns of TCR occurrence. In the later analysis, no new phenotypic data were used to find candidate immune exposures; instead, reliance was placed on TCR beta sequences and their occurrence across donors. An earlier analysis of 587 of the donors applied high-throughput TCR beta sequencing to assess whether each TCR beta V gene segment acted as functional or pseudogenic. Donor age, sex, ethnicity and CMV serostatus were collected together with the repertoire data. In a later genetic analysis, genome-wide SNP genotypes for 398 of the 666 donors were used, and that subset was treated as a discovery cohort. Every repertoire in the discovery cohort had been generated on one and the same sequencing platform. HLA typing included class I and class II loci at four-digit resolution. Typing coverage differed by locus: A, B, C, DRB1 and DQB1 were typed in roughly 620-630 donors, DQA1 in roughly 510, DPA1 in approximately 610, and DPB1 in 400 to 490. Five DR-DQ haplotypes were handled as single units for association and clustering, since linkage in the cohort was strong. Among around 400 genotyped donors of the cohort, an average of about 220,000 unique TCR beta nucleotide sequences was sequenced per donor, of which approximately 19% were non-productive.

Receptors were amplified or captured by the immunoSEQ multiplex PCR assay. A mixture of 60 forward primers for TCR Vbeta segments and 13 reverse primers for TCR Jbeta segments was used in the multiplex PCR. The CDR3 region of rearranged TCR beta genes was amplified from genomic DNA by a multiplex PCR assay. The amplified TCR beta libraries were sequenced on the Illumina HiSeq System as 87-base-pair reads. As for the original processing: Across the 600 to 700 repertoires, a later analysis counted tens of millions of unique TCR beta chains, roughly 11 million of which were shared by at least two donors. To remove PCR and sequencing errors, raw reads were error-corrected and collapsed into unique sequences using a nearest-neighbor algorithm that merged closely related sequences. Alignment of CDR3 sequences to IMGT reference sequences was used to assign V, D and J gene segments. For a sequence to be retained, a match of at least six nucleotides was required to both a V gene segment and a J gene segment. Rearrangements were classified as productive when the CDR3 lacked stop codons and remained in frame with V and J, and all other rearrangements were classified as non-productive. Following IMGT convention, CDR3 was defined as the stretch from the second conserved V-encoded cysteine to the conserved J-encoded phenylalanine. In an earlier analysis of more than 550 of the donors, sequences lacking an unambiguous match to a single V gene segment were excluded. An earlier analysis of 587 of the donors called V segments functional above 56.7% productive rearrangements and segregating when the between-donor standard deviation exceeded 5%. A statistical classification framework was built to diagnose cytomegalovirus status from the catalog of TCR beta chain sequences. A later analysis assigned V and J genes by comparing TCR nucleotide sequences with IMGT/GENE-DB human TR gene sequences. Using the TCRdist pipeline, a later analysis assigned CDR3 sequences along with most-parsimonious VDJ recombination scenarios. In a later analysis, each TCR beta chain was defined by its CDR3 amino acid sequence together with its V-gene family, and reads lacking a unique V-gene family were excluded. A later analysis removed 500 to 650 highly shared, low-generation-probability nucleotide sequences to deal with suspected cross-contamination and a sequencing artifact. In a later analysis, a clonal expansion index for each public chain was calculated from normalized within-repertoire ranks of inferred template counts. Generation probabilities in a later analysis came from a VDJ recombination model fitted to out-of-frame rearrangements, and those results were checked against IGoR. Hypergeometric tests were used in a later analysis to score TCR-TCR, TCR-HLA and TCR-CMV co-occurrence, with a repertoire-size bias correction applied to the TCR pairs. A later analysis estimated false discovery rates by permuting HLA or CMV assignments 20 times. In a later analysis, co-occurring TCRs were grouped with DBSCAN, and TCRdist sequence similarity was added when clustering was performed within HLA-allele-positive subsets. Repertoires with fewer than 30,000 or more than 120,000 public chains were left out of co-occurrence clustering, as were five repertoires with anomalous nucleotide sharing. This is the immuneACCESS table as TCRdb keeps it, with only in-frame sequences that have V and J called. A part of the clones is gone; compared with another copy, unresolved V genes explain less than half, and the rest is unexplained. The V and J calls and clone size are taken from that table; D and trimming were inferred from the DNA. Counted in this sample were some 70,000 clones; 65% to 85% of them appeared once. The ten largest clonotypes hold roughly 2.4% of the sample.

The full study reports these points: In an earlier analysis of 587 of the donors, most TCR beta V segments were observed in productive rearrangements about 87% or about 30% of the time, broadly matching IMGT annotations. In vitro tests confirmed that three of the cytomegalovirus-associated TCR beta chains recognize cytomegalovirus antigens. Immune exposure information for the cohort was limited to CMV serostatus. While some public TCRs were present in many individuals, most TCR sequences turned up only very rarely across donors. The cohort was sequenced for TCR beta chains only, and without alpha or paired-chain data the features that could be detected were limited. Some IMGT-functional V segments, including TRBV6-2 and TRBV6-3, could not be distinguished by the 87-base-pair reads and were therefore excluded. Because counts were too low, roughly 17 rarely observed V segments, including chromosome 9 orphons, were left out of the earlier analysis of some 640 of the donors. In the study, roughly 160 TCR beta chains were listed as associated with cytomegalovirus. A further reported finding was that TCR beta sequences accurately predicted the HLA-A and HLA-B alleles for most subjects in the first cohort. The authors suggested that the approach could potentially be generalized to other disease states and immunological phenotypes. A group of highly shared sequence variants was considered likely to be a technical artifact of the sequencing pipeline. In a later analysis, HLA-associated TCR beta chains showed more clonal expansion and lower generation probabilities than non-associated chains that were equally common. A later analysis reported that several top co-occurrence clusters appeared linked to parvovirus B19, influenza, CMV and Epstein-Barr virus. V-gene and J-gene trimming of TCR beta chains was associated with a missense DCLRE1C variant in a later genetic analysis, and the association was replicated in an independent cohort. Because HLA typing was missing for some donors at each locus, association tests included only the typed subset. Sequencing depth was assumed to be roughly uniform across donors in the presence/absence analyses, though that assumption may not hold. The classifier was reported to diagnose cytomegalovirus status with high specificity and sensitivity in both the original and validation cohorts. In a later analysis, most CMV-associated TCR beta chains were found to appear HLA-restricted, with HLA associations seemingly driven largely by CMV exposure. According to a later analysis, TCR association rates differed among HLA loci, with DRB1 alleles showing the most associated TCRs and HLA-C alleles showing the fewest. In a later genetic analysis, fewer N-insertions in productive TCRs were reported among donors in an Asian-associated ancestry cluster than the approximately 670-donor mean. Linkage disequilibrium might explain the correlated functional status among segregating V segments, but an unknown experimental factor could not be ruled out. When HLA alleles, especially DR and DQ, strongly co-occurred, attributing TCR associations to individual alleles was difficult. In a later analysis, over 15,000 TCR beta sequences were associated with specific HLA alleles at a false discovery rate of 0.05.

The cohort consisted of 600 or so healthy bone marrow donors. At the time of sampling, every cohort member was nominally healthy, though immune exposures that went unrecorded were likely present. The donor tested CMV seronegative and was one of the 352 seronegative cohort members. Every donor gave a peripheral blood sample, and the peripheral blood mononuclear cells from that sample were used for TCR beta sequencing. Genomic DNA extraction from the blood cell samples was performed with the Qiagen DNeasy Blood Extraction Kit. The TCR was taken from a woman aged 45 to 65 in good health and CMV-seronegative. This chain is built from TRBV19 and TRBJ2-7; 9 central nucleotides agree with TRBD1. Sequencing was performed on PBMCs. The bases are TGTGCCAGTAGTATAGTGGCGACAGGGGGTCCCTCCTACGAGCAGTACTTC. Its protein is CASSIVATGGPSYEQYF.